The entry below gives a single TCR beta chain sequence along with its context. Antigen specificity is unknown. This sample was included in a study of CD8+CD57+ T cells in acquired aplastic anemia. Study overall: Sequencing produced an average of approximately 11 million reads per healthy donor for CD4+ cells.

The CDR3 is 12 residues long. Trimming removed 6 bases from V and 5 bases from J, with 13 bases in between. Germline loops: CDR1 SQVTM, CDR2 ANQGSEA. TCR beta VDJ and CDR3 profiles were obtained from a genomic DNA template. TCRdb itself ran the reads through MiXCR, one entry per CDR3 protein. The profile shows more than 150,000 distinct CDR3 sequences, approximately 49% of them singletons. Regarding the study as a whole: Patients and controls were not found to differ significantly in CD8+ Simpson's diversity.

Sequencing was done on a sample of sorted CD4+, CD8+, or CD8+CD57+ T cells (not recorded which) from PBMCs. The sequence derives from a human donor in good health. The V call is TRBV29-1, the J call TRBJ2-5; D gene unclear. This chain's CDR3 is CSVIPATETQYF. The CDR3 coding sequence is TGCAGCGTAATACCAGCGACCGAGACCCAGTACTTC.